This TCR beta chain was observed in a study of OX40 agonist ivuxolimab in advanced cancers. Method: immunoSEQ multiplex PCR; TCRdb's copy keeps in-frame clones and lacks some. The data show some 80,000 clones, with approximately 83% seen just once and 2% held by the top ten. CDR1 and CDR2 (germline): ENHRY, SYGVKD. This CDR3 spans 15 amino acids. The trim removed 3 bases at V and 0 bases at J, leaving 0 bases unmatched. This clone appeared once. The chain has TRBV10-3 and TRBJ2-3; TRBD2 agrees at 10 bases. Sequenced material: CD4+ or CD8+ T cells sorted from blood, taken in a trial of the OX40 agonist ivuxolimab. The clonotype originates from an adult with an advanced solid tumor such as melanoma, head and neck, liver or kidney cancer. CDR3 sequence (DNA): TGTGCCATCAGTGAAGCGGGGGGGAGCACAGATACGCAGTATTTT. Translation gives CAISEAGGSTDTQYF.